This entry describes one T cell receptor (beta chain). These data originate in a study of blood T cell repertoires in COVID-19. Study context: Acute and convalescent COVID-19 samples came from the United States, Italy and Spain.

The CDR3 runs 13 residues. Trimming took off 4 bases at V and 5 bases at J, with 9 bases between the two ends. The V gene's germline CDR1 is ENHRY and CDR2 SYGVKD. The repertoire was sequenced with immunoSEQ multiplex PCR; TCRdb's copy has only in-frame clones and lacks some. Of roughly 250,000 clones listed, around 80% were seen once; the top ten hold about 2%. Material: peripheral blood. The TCR sequence derives from a woman aged 80 or older with acute or convalescent COVID-19. This rearrangement joins TRBV10-3 to TRBJ2-1, with D maybe TRBD2 (6 bases). CDR3 sequence (DNA): TGTGCCATCAGTGGGTTAGCGGACAATGAGCAGTTCTTC. Residues: CAISGLADNEQFF.